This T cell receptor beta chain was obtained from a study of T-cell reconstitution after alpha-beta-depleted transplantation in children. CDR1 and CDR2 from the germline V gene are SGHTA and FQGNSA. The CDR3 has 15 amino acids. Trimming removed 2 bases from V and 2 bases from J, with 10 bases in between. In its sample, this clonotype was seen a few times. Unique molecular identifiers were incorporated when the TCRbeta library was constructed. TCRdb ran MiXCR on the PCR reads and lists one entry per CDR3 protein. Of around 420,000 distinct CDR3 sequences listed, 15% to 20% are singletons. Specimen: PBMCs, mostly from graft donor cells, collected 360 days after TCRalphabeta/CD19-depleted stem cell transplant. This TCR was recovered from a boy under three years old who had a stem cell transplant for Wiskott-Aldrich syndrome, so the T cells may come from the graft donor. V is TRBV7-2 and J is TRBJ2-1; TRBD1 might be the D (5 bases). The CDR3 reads CASSLSRAPYNEQFF. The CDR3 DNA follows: TGTGCCAGCAGCTTATCCAGGGCCCCCTACAATGAGCAGTTCTTC.